The T cell receptor beta chain under discussion was sequenced for a study of spatial heterogeneity in lung cancer. Study observations and caveats: Mutation counts in tumors were tracked by counts of expanded intratumoral alpha and beta TCRs.

Every TCR cDNA molecule bore a unique molecular identifier. TCRdb recomputed calls from the 5' RACE reads with MiXCR, one row per CDR3 protein. The data show approximately 1,800 distinct CDR3 sequences, less than 9.5% seen once. Germline V gene data show CDR1 as SGHTA and CDR2 as FQGNSA. This CDR3 contains 14 residues. After removal of 0 bases from V and 14 bases from J, the junction contained 10 bases not matched to a gene. This clonotype was counted a few times. Its antigen is not known. Regarding time point: sample taken at primary tumor resection. This receptor was obtained from a female donor with early-stage non-small cell lung cancer. V and J are TRBV7-2 and TRBJ2-1; TRBD1 agrees at 7 bases. Sample: lung tumor tissue, taken at surgery. The CDR3 loop reads CASSLARQGTVEFF. In DNA form, the CDR3 reads TGTGCCAGCAGCTTAGCGCGCCAGGGGACAGTCGAGTTCTTC.